The 32 T cell receptor beta chains below all came from one sample that was sequenced in a study of blood T cell repertoires in COVID-19. Measured with immunoSEQ multiplex PCR; TCRdb has only the in-frame clones, and not every one. The repertoire holds approximately 200,000 clones, with roughly 84% as singletons. Sequencing was carried out using peripheral blood. These receptors were obtained from a person aged 65 to 79 with COVID-19, enrolled during active disease.

The CDR3 is CASSLPRGTGGSSPLHF. DNA of the CDR3: TGTGCCAGCAGCTTACCCCGGGGGACAGGGGGGAGTTCACCCCTCCACTTT. This sequence joins TRBV11-2 and TRBJ1-6; 11 nucleotides line up with TRBD1. In germline, CDR1 is SGHAT, CDR2 FQNNGV. V lost 2 bases and J lost 9; bases outside the gene matches: 9. This CDR3 is built from 17 residues.

DNA of the CDR3: TGTGCCATTTCTCCGGGGGTTCTTAGCAATCAGCCCCAGCATTTT. As protein: CAISPGVLSNQPQHF. The chain recombines TRBV19 with TRBJ1-5, with a tentative D call TRBD1 (5 bases). CDR3 length: 15 residues. V was clipped by 10 bases and J by 0 bases, with 16 bases between them. The germline V gene encodes CDR1 LNHDA and CDR2 SQIVND (reference sequence).

The V call is TRBV7-8, the J call TRBJ2-2, with 9 bases matching TRBD2. The V and J ends lost 9 bases and 3 bases, in that order; junction bases with no gene match: 8. The CDR3 contains 15 residues. CDR1 is SGHVS and CDR2 is FQNEAQ in the germline V gene. The CDR3 here is CARGRAGGDTGELFF. In nucleotides, the CDR3 is TGTGCCAGGGGAAGAGCGGGAGGCGACACCGGGGAGCTGTTTTTT.

The gene calls are TRBV9 and TRBJ2-7; 10 nucleotides match TRBD2. Trimming at V came to 3 bases and at J to 2 bases, leaving 11 bases not matched to a gene. The CDR3 has 17 residues. Germline V gene data show CDR1 as SGDLS and CDR2 as YYNGEE. CDR3 sequence: CASSAQGSGRYPYEQYF. CDR3 nucleotides: TGTGCCAGCAGCGCCCAGGGTAGCGGGAGGTACCCCTACGAGCAGTACTTC.

The chain joins TRBV7-9 to TRBJ2-2; 7 bases map to TRBD1. V was clipped by 5 bases and J by 6 bases; unmatched bases: 9. Germline CDR1 SEHNR, CDR2 FQNEAQ (reference sequence). The length of the CDR3 is 15 residues. The CDR3 nucleotides read TGTGCCAGCAGCCTCGACAGGGTATTCGCCGGGGAGCTGTTTTTT. It encodes CASSLDRVFAGELFF.

The rearrangement links TRBV19 to TRBJ1-2; no clear D gene. Germline loops: CDR1 LNHDA, CDR2 SQIVND (reference sequence). The CDR3 loop spans 15 amino acids. Trimming stripped 7 bases from V and 6 bases from J, with 21 bases between. As DNA, the CDR3 is TGTGCCAGTAAACCCTCATGGTCGAATCGAGATGGCTACACCTTC. It is translated as CASKPSWSNRDGYTF.

This clone turned up a few times. V and J are TRBV5-6 and TRBJ1-5; D is unresolved. The CDR3 runs 16 residues. Germline V gene data show CDR1 as SGHDT and CDR2 as YYEEEE. Trimming removed 4 bases from V and 7 bases from J, with 21 bases in between. Written as DNA, the CDR3 is TGTGCCAGCAGCCTGGCCTACGGGAGGTCGGGACAGCCCCAGCATTTT. This translates into CASSLAYGRSGQPQHF.

V gene TRBV4-3 combines with J gene TRBJ1-1; 7 nucleotides match TRBD1. J was trimmed by 10 bases and V by 2 bases; bases with no gene match: 7. The CDR3 length is 13 residues. Germline V gives CDR1 LGHNA, CDR2 YSLEER. The CDR3 sequence is CASSQIRGLGAFF. The CDR3 DNA reads TGCGCCAGCAGCCAAATAAGGGGGCTAGGAGCTTTCTTT.

V gene TRBV5-6 combines with J gene TRBJ2-5; D may be TRBD2 (6 bases). V was cut by 6 bases and J by 5 bases, with 14 bases left in between. The CDR3 loop spans 13 amino acids. Germline CDR1 is SGHDT and CDR2 is YYEEEE. The CDR3 loop reads CASTAGGGETQYF. The DNA of the CDR3 is TGTGCCAGCACCGCCGGGGGTGGCGAGACCCAGTACTTC.

This sequence joins TRBV28 and TRBJ2-2; 13 nucleotides line up with TRBD2. CDR1 and CDR2 (germline): MDHEN, SYDVKM. V lost 6 bases to trimming and J lost 5 bases; unmatched junction nucleotides: 3. This CDR3 is built from 15 residues. The CDR3 sequence is CASSWTSGGTGELFF. The CDR3 coding sequence is TGTGCCAGCAGCTGGACTAGCGGGGGTACCGGGGAGCTGTTTTTT.

The chain employs TRBV18 and TRBJ2-3, with D possibly TRBD2 on 7 matching bases. The V gene's germline CDR1 is KGHSH and CDR2 LQKENI. Trimming took off 3 bases at V and 3 bases at J, with 22 bases between the two ends. The CDR3 loop spans 18 amino acids. For the CDR3, the DNA is TGTGCCAGCTCACCGATCCGTGTAGGGGGGGCTGGGACAGATACGCAGTATTTT. As protein: CASSPIRVGGAGTDTQYF.

The rearrangement joins TRBV7-9 to TRBJ1-4; 8 nucleotides agree with TRBD1. The CDR3 is 17 amino acids. The germline V gene encodes CDR1 SEHNR and CDR2 FQNEAQ (reference sequence). Trimming removed 3 bases from V and 3 bases from J; junction bases left unmatched: 9. CDR3: CASSFGQGGFANEKLFF. In DNA, the CDR3 is TGTGCCAGCAGCTTTGGACAGGGAGGGTTCGCTAATGAAAAACTGTTTTTT.

The chain recombines TRBV27 with TRBJ2-4; D perhaps matches TRBD1 (6 bases). Germline loops: CDR1 MNHEY, CDR2 SMNVEV (reference sequence). The CDR3 has 14 residues. V was pared by 5 bases and J by 3 bases, with 11 bases between. The CDR3 spells CASSPLGGKNIQYF. For the CDR3, the DNA is TGTGCCAGCAGTCCTCTAGGGGGCAAAAACATTCAGTACTTC.

V is TRBV24-1 and J is TRBJ2-3; D may be TRBD2 (6 bases). V was cut by 5 bases and J by 11 bases, with 19 bases left in between. Germline-derived CDR1 and CDR2 are KGHDR and SFDVKD. The CDR3 spans 14 residues. CDR3 in amino acids: CATSGPGLGGEQYF. The CDR3 DNA follows: TGTGCCACCAGTGGTCCGGGACTGGGGGGTGAGCAGTATTTT.

This sequence joins TRBV7-9 and TRBJ2-5, with 8 bases aligning to TRBD1. CDR3 length equals 15 residues. Germline loops: CDR1 SEHNR, CDR2 FQNEAQ (reference sequence). The V gene end was trimmed by 4 bases and the J gene end by 2 bases; junction bases not matched to a gene: 6. The CDR3: CASSSRTGRQETQYF. The CDR3 DNA sequence: TGTGCCAGCAGCTCCCGGACAGGGCGGCAAGAGACCCAGTACTTC.

This clone was seen a few times. The gene calls are TRBV7-8 and TRBJ2-7; D is possibly TRBD2 (5 bases). CDR1 and CDR2 (germline): SGHVS, FQNEAQ. The CDR3 spans 14 residues. Trimming took off 0 bases at V and 2 bases at J, with 8 bases between the two ends. CDR3 residues: CASSLASGAYEQYF. The CDR3 region has the DNA TGTGCCAGCAGCTTAGCGAGCGGAGCCTACGAGCAGTACTTC.

The chain carries TRBV19 and TRBJ2-5; D gene uncertain. The CDR3 loop spans 13 amino acids. Germline V gives CDR1 LNHDA, CDR2 SQIVND (reference sequence). The V gene lost 1 base and the J gene lost 4 bases, with 7 bases spanning the gap. The CDR3 loop is CASSIASRETQYF. The CDR3 coding sequence is TGTGCCAGTAGTATAGCTTCCCGAGAGACCCAGTACTTC.

The chain couples TRBV29-1 to TRBJ2-2, with D maybe TRBD2 (6 bases). CDR3 length: 13 residues. V lost 5 bases and J 10 bases, leaving 17 bases between the germline ends. In germline, CDR1 is SQVTM, CDR2 ANQGSEA. The DNA for the CDR3 is TGCAGCGTTAGGGTCGGGGGACGCGAGGAGCTGTTTTTT. Protein: CSVRVGGREELFF.

This clone is a singleton in its sample. The rearrangement joins TRBV6-6 to TRBJ1-2; weak D call: TRBD1 (6 bases). This CDR3 comprises 13 residues. The V and J ends lost 6 bases and 5 bases respectively, with 13 bases between them. Germline V gene sequence: CDR1 MNHNY, CDR2 SVGAGI (reference sequence). This CDR3 reads CASSNGQYYGYTF. CDR3 sequence (DNA): TGTGCCAGCAGCAACGGACAGTATTATGGCTACACCTTC.

The CDR3 DNA reads TGTGCCAGTAGTAGGCTGGACAAGGGAAACACCATATATTTT. Translation: CASSRLDKGNTIYF. The rearrangement links TRBV19 to TRBJ1-3; D is perhaps TRBD1 (5 bases). This CDR3 comprises 14 residues. The V and J ends lost 4 bases and 4 bases respectively, with 11 bases between them. In germline, CDR1 is LNHDA, CDR2 SQIVND (reference sequence).

The V call is TRBV5-6, the J call TRBJ1-3, with D uncertain. The CDR3 has 16 amino acids. CDR1 is SGHDT, CDR2 YYEEEE, per germline. Trimming shortened V by 4 bases and J by 0 bases, and 14 bases separated the two germline ends. CDR3 loop: CASSRRRPTSGNTIYF. CDR3 nucleotides: TGTGCCAGCAGCCGCCGCAGGCCCACCTCTGGAAACACCATATATTTT.

The gene calls are TRBV5-4 and TRBJ2-2; tentatively, D is TRBD2 (7 bases). Germline loops: CDR1 SGHNT, CDR2 YYREEE (reference sequence). V shed 2 bases and J shed 11 bases, with 19 bases lying between them. The CDR3 contains 15 residues. CDR3 sequence: CASSLRRGGPPELFF. The DNA of the CDR3 is TGTGCCAGCAGCTTACGGAGGGGGGGGCCGCCCGAGCTGTTTTTT.

V is TRBV4-3 and J is TRBJ1-2; 10 bases are a match to TRBD1. The CDR3 totals 15 residues. V shed 2 bases, J shed 7 bases, and the junction held 7 bases outside the gene matches. Germline V gene data show CDR1 as LGHNA and CDR2 as YSLEER. CDR3 sequence reads: CASSQPGQGKSGYTF. DNA of the CDR3: TGCGCCAGCAGCCAACCGGGACAGGGGAAATCTGGCTACACCTTC.

This chain connects TRBV18 to TRBJ2-1, with TRBD2 matching 8 bases. V lost 4 bases to trimming and J lost 0 bases; unmatched junction nucleotides: 5. This CDR3 has 16 residues. The V gene's germline CDR1 is KGHSH and CDR2 LQKENI. DNA of the CDR3: TGTGCCAGCTCACTAAACCGGGGGGGCTCCTACAATGAGCAGTTCTTC. Translation: CASSLNRGGSYNEQFF. Full variable domain (outside the CDR3, taken from reference TRBV18 and TRBJ2-1): NAGVMQNPRHLVRRRGQEARLRCSPMKGHSHVYWYRQLPEEGLKFMVYLQKENIIDESGMPKERFSAEFPKEGPSILRIQQVVRGDSAAYFCASSLNRGGSYNEQFFGPGTRLTVL.

This clone appeared once. V usage is TRBV18 and J usage is TRBJ2-7, with TRBD2 matching over 9 bases. With 3 bases clipped from V and 4 bases from J, the junction kept 13 bases outside the gene matches. The CDR3 consists of 17 residues. Germline values: CDR1 KGHSH, CDR2 LQKENI. CDR3 bases: TGTGCCAGCTCACCTCCCAGGGGCGGGAGGGTAGCTTACGAGCAGTACTTC. Its protein is CASSPPRGGRVAYEQYF.

The chain joins TRBV9 to TRBJ2-5; D may be TRBD2 (6 bases). This CDR3 region has 14 residues. The germline CDR1 and CDR2 sequences are SGDLS and YYNGEE. Trimming removed 3 bases from V and 5 bases from J, with 14 bases in between. In DNA form, the CDR3 reads TGTGCCAGCAGCGACTTAGGAGCGGGTGAGACCCAGTACTTC. As protein: CASSDLGAGETQYF.

This CDR3 reads CASSPGQVNEKLFF. Here the CDR3 DNA reads TGTGCCAGCAGTCCCGGACAGGTTAATGAAAAACTGTTTTTT. V and J are TRBV27 and TRBJ1-4, with 7 bases fitting TRBD1. In germline, CDR1 is MNHEY, CDR2 SMNVEV (reference sequence). The CDR3 has 14 amino acids. V gave up 5 bases and J gave up 4 bases; unmatched junction bases: 4. Full variable domain (remainder filled in from reference TRBV27 and TRBJ1-4): EAQVTQNPRYLITVTGKKLTVTCSQNMNHEYMSWYRQDPGLGLRQIYYSMNVEVTDKGDVPEGYKVSRKEKRNFPLILESPSPNQTSLYFCASSPGQVNEKLFFGSGTQLSVL.

The chain uses TRBV6-5 and TRBJ2-1; 10 positions match TRBD1. CDR1 MNHEY and CDR2 SVGAGI come from the germline V gene. The CDR3 extends over 14 amino acids. V trimming: 6 bases; J trimming: 5 bases; junction bases outside the gene matches: 4. For the CDR3, the DNA is TGTGCCAGCAGGGGGACAGGGGTCGACAATGAGCAGTTCTTC. This gives the protein CASRGTGVDNEQFF.

V gene TRBV7-8 combines with J gene TRBJ2-7, with no clear D. Germline V lookup: CDR1 SGHVS, CDR2 FQNEAQ. V dropped 4 bases and J dropped 6 bases, with 13 bases sitting between them. CDR3 size: 13 residues. CDR3 region: CASSSLPPVEQYF. The CDR3 nucleotides read TGTGCCAGCAGCTCCCTTCCGCCAGTCGAGCAGTACTTC. Complete variable domain (other parts from reference TRBV7-8 and TRBJ2-7): GAGVSQSPRYKVAKRGQDVALRCDPISGHVSLFWYQQALGQGPEFLTYFQNEAQLDKSGLPSDRFFAERPEGSVSTLKIQRTQQEDSAVYLCASSSLPPVEQYFGPGTRLTVT.

The V gene is TRBV27, the J gene TRBJ2-1; 7 bases are shared with TRBD1. The J segment lost 4 bases and the V segment lost 6 bases, leaving 6 bases of the junction unmatched. CDR1 is MNHEY, CDR2 SMNVEV, per germline (reference sequence). The CDR3 spans 14 residues. The chain's CDR3 is CASSRTGRYNEQFF. The CDR3, as DNA: TGTGCCAGCAGCCGGACAGGCAGGTACAATGAGCAGTTCTTC.

This chain connects TRBV12-5 to TRBJ2-1; D not certain. There are 12 residues in the CDR3. CDR1 is LGHNT, CDR2 FRNRAP, per germline. V lost 5 bases and J 10 bases, leaving 12 bases between the germline ends. DNA of the CDR3: TGTGCTAGTGGTCGGTCCCCACGGGAGCAGTTCTTC. Protein sequence: CASGRSPREQFF.

This clone was picked up a small number of times. This rearrangement joins TRBV5-4 to TRBJ1-3, with D possibly being TRBD1 (5 bases). V gave up 4 bases and J gave up 0 bases, with 14 bases separating them. This CDR3 spans 16 amino acids. Germline-derived CDR1 and CDR2 are SGHNT and YYREEE (reference sequence). The CDR3 coding sequence is TGTGCCAGCAGCCGTGGCATTCAGGGCTCTGGAAACACCATATATTTT. It translates to CASSRGIQGSGNTIYF.